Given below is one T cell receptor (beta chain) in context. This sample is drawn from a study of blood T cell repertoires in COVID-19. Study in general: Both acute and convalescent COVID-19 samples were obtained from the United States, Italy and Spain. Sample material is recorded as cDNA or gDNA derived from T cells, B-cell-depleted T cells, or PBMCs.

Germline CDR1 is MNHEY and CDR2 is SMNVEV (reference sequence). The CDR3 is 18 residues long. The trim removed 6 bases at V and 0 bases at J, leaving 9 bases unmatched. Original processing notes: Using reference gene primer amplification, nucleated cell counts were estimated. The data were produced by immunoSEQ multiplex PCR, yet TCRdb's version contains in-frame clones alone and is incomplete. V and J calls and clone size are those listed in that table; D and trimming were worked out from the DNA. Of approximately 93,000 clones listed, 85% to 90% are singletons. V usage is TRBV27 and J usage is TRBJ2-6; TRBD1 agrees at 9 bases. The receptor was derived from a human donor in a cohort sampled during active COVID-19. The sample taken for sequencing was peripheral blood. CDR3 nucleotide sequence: TGTGCCAGCAGCACCGGGACAGGGACCCCCTCTGGGGCCAACGTCCTGACTTTC. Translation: CASSTGTGTPSGANVLTF.